This entry describes one TCR beta chain. Clinical history as reported by participants underpinned cohort assignment. For recovered donors of Cohort 3, there were two negative PCRs, clearance, or symptom resolution. These data originate in a study of blood T cell repertoires in COVID-19. Study-level information: Spain, Italy and the United States supplied samples that represented acute and convalescent COVID-19.

Only in-frame clones appear in the TCRdb table, and some are missing; sequencing was by immunoSEQ multiplex PCR. The table records approximately 230,000 clones, 80% to 90% of them present only once. Trimming took off 5 bases at V and 4 bases at J, with 20 bases between the two ends. Looked up from germline, CDR1 is SNHLY and CDR2 is FYNNEI. The CDR3 totals 16 residues. Sequenced material: PBMCs or T cells enriched from blood (not recorded which). The chain is built from TRBV2 and TRBJ1-2, with unresolved D. The receptor was derived from a woman aged 25 to 39 who had recovered from COVID-19. The CDR3 here is CASSITFPATGYGYTF. The CDR3, as DNA: TGTGCCAGCAGTATTACTTTCCCCGCCACTGGCTATGGCTACACCTTC.